The clone carrying this T cell receptor (beta chain) has ten or more counts. The data are from a study of metastatic and nonmetastatic thyroid tumors. Germline CDR1 is MGHRA and CDR2 is YSYEKL. The V end was cut by 3 bases, the J end by 5 bases, with 22 bases between. This CDR3 is built from 17 residues. Until they underwent thyroid surgery, no patient had received any treatment. TCRdb re-called the PCR reads through MiXCR. The sample carries roughly 15,000 clones, about 25% recorded once. The TCR originated in a male donor with papillary thyroid cancer or a benign thyroid nodule (not recorded which). Some clones in this sample may be carry-over from other donors' samples. Sequencing was carried out using blood. The rearrangement uses TRBV4-1 and TRBJ1-1; D is undetermined. The CDR3 region is CASSQTLTRGRQTEAFF. The CDR3 bases are TGCGCCAGCAGCCAGACCCTAACTCGCGGGAGGCAAACTGAAGCTTTCTTT.